Listed below are T cell receptor beta chains from one sample, sequenced in a study of blood T cell repertoires in COVID-19. TCRdb's copy holds only in-frame clones and misses some; the assay was immunoSEQ multiplex PCR. The sample lists 240,000 or so clones, roughly 87% occurring once. The sample comprised peripheral blood. These receptors all come from a man between 60 and 75 years old who had recovered from COVID-19. The CDR3 runs from the conserved cysteine through the conserved F or W. D genes are given only for firm matches. A clone size is listed for some rows: how often the clone was seen (once, few, many), or a class if it is expanded.

>TRBV18|NA|TRBJ1-2|TRBD1
TGTGCCAGCTCACCCAGGACAGGGAGATTGATATATGGCTACACCTTC
CASSPRTGRLIYGYTF
>TRBV29-1|NA|TRBJ1-2|TRBD1
TGCAGCGCAGGGGACAGCGACTATGGCTACACCTTC
CSAGDSDYGYTF
>TRBV6-1|NA|TRBJ2-1|NA
TGTGCCAGCAGTGAAAGGGCAGGGTTCTACAATGAGCAGTTCTTC
CASSERAGFYNEQFF
>TRBV5-6|NA|TRBJ1-2|NA
TGTGCCAGCAGCTTGGCCAGGGACTTATATGGCTACACCTTC
CASSLARDLYGYTF
>TRBV28|NA|TRBJ1-1|NA
TGTGCCAGCAGAGAACAGGGCAACACTGAAGCTTTCTTT
CASREQGNTEAFF
>TRBV7-6|NA|TRBJ2-3|TRBD2
TGTGCCAGCAGCAGGACTAGCGGGGTGAACACAGATACGCAGTATTTT
CASSRTSGVNTDTQYF
>TRBV12-5|NA|TRBJ2-5|NA
TGTGCTAGTGGTTCAACAGGGAACCAAGAGACCCAGTACTTC
CASGSTGNQETQYF
>TRBV7-6|NA|TRBJ1-4|NA
TGTGCCAGCAGCTCACCGCAACCAGGGGTTGCGGAAAAACTGTTTTTT
CASSSPQPGVAEKLFF
>TRBV5-8|NA|TRBJ2-3|TRBD1
TGTGCCAGCAGCCGGGGACAGTACAGCACAGATACGCAGTATTTT
CASSRGQYSTDTQYF
>TRBV21-1|NA|TRBJ1-2|NA
TGTGCCAGCAGCGTTCGTCCGACAGGGGGAGAGGGCTACACCTTC
CASSVRPTGGEGYTF
>TRBV10-3|few|TRBJ1-2|NA
TGTGCCATCAGTGGACAGGCCGTCTATGGCTACACCTTC
CAISGQAVYGYTF
>TRBV13|NA|TRBJ1-2|TRBD1
TGTGCCAGCAGCTTAGGACCAGGGGGCTATGGCTACACCTTC
CASSLGPGGYGYTF
>TRBV5-1|NA|TRBJ2-5|TRBD2
TGCGCCAGCAGCTCGACCGGTAGCGGGGGGGCCCAAGAGACCCAGTACTTC
CASSSTGSGGAQETQYF
>TRBV18|NA|TRBJ1-6|NA
TGTGCCAGCTCACCAGTTTTGGTACAGGGCGCTAATTCACCCCTCCACTTT
CASSPVLVQGANSPLHF
>TRBV11-2|NA|TRBJ2-1|NA
TGTGCCAGCAGGTTAGGGGGGCTTGAGCAGTTCTTC
CASRLGGLEQFF
>TRBV15|NA|TRBJ2-6|TRBD2
TGTGCCACCATTCGGCCAGGGAGGGCTGGGGCCAACGTCCTGACTTTC
CATIRPGRAGANVLTF
>TRBV10-3|NA|TRBJ2-2|TRBD2
TGTGCCATCACCCGGACTAGCGGCGGGGAGCTGTTTTTT
CAITRTSGGELFF
>TRBV9|NA|TRBJ1-2|NA
TGTGCCAGCAGCGTATCCGAACAGCCCTATGGCTACACCTTC
CASSVSEQPYGYTF
>TRBV5-1|once|TRBJ2-1|NA
TGCGCCAGCAGCTTGGGAGGGCGGGCTTACAATGAGCAGTTCTTC
CASSLGGRAYNEQFF
>TRBV5-4|NA|TRBJ2-2|NA
TGTGCCAGCAGCTTGACAGACACCGGGGAGCTGTTTTTT
CASSLTDTGELFF
>TRBV6-6|NA|TRBJ1-5|NA
TGTGCCAGCAGTTACGAGGGGGGGTGGAATCAGCCCCAGCATTTT
CASSYEGGWNQPQHF
>TRBV2|NA|TRBJ1-2|TRBD1
TGTGCCAGCAGAAACAGGGGAGCTAACTATGGCTACACCTTC
CASRNRGANYGYTF
>TRBV7-9|NA|TRBJ1-1|TRBD1
TGTGCCAGCAGCTTAGGGACAGGGCACACTGAAGCTTTCTTT
CASSLGTGHTEAFF
>TRBV6-6|NA|TRBJ2-2|NA
TGTGCCAGCAGCAGGCGGGGGACAGGGAACACCGGGGAGCTGTTTTTT
CASSRRGTGNTGELFF
>TRBV29-1|NA|TRBJ1-2|TRBD1
TGCAGCGGCGCGGACAGGCGAGGCTACACCTTC
CSGADRRGYTF
>TRBV15|NA|TRBJ2-2|TRBD1
TGTGCCACCGGACAGGGCGTTACCGGGGAGCTGTTTTTT
CATGQGVTGELFF
>TRBV4-1|NA|TRBJ2-1|TRBD2
TGCGCCAGCAGCCTGAATAGCGGGGGGATTGTCAATGAGCAGTTCTTC
CASSLNSGGIVNEQFF
>TRBV11-3|NA|TRBJ2-3|TRBD2
TGTGCCAGCAGCTTCGGCGGGGGAGCTAGCACAGATACGCAGTATTTT
CASSFGGGASTDTQYF
>TRBV18|NA|TRBJ2-2|NA
TGTGCCAGCTCTCCAACCCAGGCAAACACCGGGGAGCTGTTTTTT
CASSPTQANTGELFF
>TRBV28|NA|TRBJ2-1|TRBD1
TGTGCCAGCAGTTTAAGTGGACAGGGGGCGAATGAGCAGTTCTTC
CASSLSGQGANEQFF
>TRBV27|NA|TRBJ1-1|TRBD1
TGTGCCAGCAGTTTATGGACAGGGGGGAAGGGAAACACTGAAGCTTTCTTT
CASSLWTGGKGNTEAFF
>TRBV24-1|few|TRBJ1-2|TRBD1
TGTGCCACCAGTCCAGGGGGCGTTCATGGCTACACCTTC
CATSPGGVHGYTF
>TRBV3-1/TRBV3-2|NA|TRBJ2-1|TRBD2
TGTGCCAGCAGCCAAGGAATCCTAGCGGGGCGTGAGCAGTTCTTC
CASSQGILAGREQFF
>TRBV9|NA|TRBJ2-3|TRBD2
TGTGCCAGCAGCGTAGCCCCACCGGGGGGAGGCACAGATACGCAGTATTTT
CASSVAPPGGGTDTQYF
>TRBV24-1|NA|TRBJ1-2|TRBD1
TGTGCCACCAGTGATCGGACAGGCATTGGCTACACCTTC
CATSDRTGIGYTF
>TRBV20-1|NA|TRBJ2-7|TRBD1
TGCAGTGCTAGTCAGGGGACAGGGCTCGAGCAGTACTTC
CSASQGTGLEQYF
>TRBV29-1|NA|TRBJ2-7|TRBD2
TGCAGCGTCCGCGGGGGGGACCTCTACGAGCAGTACTTC
CSVRGGDLYEQYF
>TRBV7-9|NA|TRBJ1-3|NA
TGTGCCAGCAGCTCCCCCGAGCACCGGTCTGGAAACACCATATATTTT
CASSSPEHRSGNTIYF
>TRBV18|NA|TRBJ1-3|TRBD1
TGTGCCAGCTCACCCCAACAGGGGCACTCTGGAAACACCATATATTTT
CASSPQQGHSGNTIYF
>TRBV19|once|TRBJ1-1|NA
TGTGCCAGCCAGGGGTACACTGAAGCTTTCTTT
CASQGYTEAFF
>TRBV5-1|NA|TRBJ1-6|NA
TGCGCCAGCAGCCCCGTACAGGGCCCGGATTCACCCCTCCACTTT
CASSPVQGPDSPLHF
>TRBV9|NA|TRBJ2-3|TRBD2
TGTGCCAGCAGCTACGGGACTAGCGGGGATACGCAGTATTTT
CASSYGTSGDTQYF
>TRBV3-1/TRBV3-2|NA|TRBJ1-1|NA
TGTGCCAGCAGCCTCCTAGGTATAGAGGCTTTCTTT
CASSLLGIEAFF
>TRBV10-2|NA|TRBJ1-1|NA
TGCGCCAGCAGTGAGACAGGCCTGAACACTGAAGCTTTCTTT
CASSETGLNTEAFF
>TRBV5-1|NA|TRBJ2-7|TRBD2
TGCGCCAGCAGCTTGGCCGGACTAGCGAACGAGCAGTACTTC
CASSLAGLANEQYF
>TRBV19|NA|TRBJ1-5|NA
TGTGCCAGTAGTACTCGGACAGTCAATCAGCCCCAGCATTTT
CASSTRTVNQPQHF
>TRBV7-2|NA|TRBJ1-4|NA
TGTGCCAGCAGCTTAGCTTCGGACGGGAGACTGTTTTTT
CASSLASDGRLFF
>TRBV6-1|NA|TRBJ2-1|NA
TGTGCCAGCAGTGAAGCGGAGTATAAGGGGTTGGATGAGCAGTTCTTC
CASSEAEYKGLDEQFF
>TRBV6-6|NA|TRBJ1-4|TRBD1
TGTGCCAGCAACAACAGGGGGACTAATGAAAAACTGTTTTTT
CASNNRGTNEKLFF
>TRBV5-1|NA|TRBJ2-5|NA
TGCGCCAGCAGCCAGCTGCGCGGTTTGGAGACCCAGTACTTC
CASSQLRGLETQYF
>TRBV6-4|NA|TRBJ2-3|TRBD2
TGTGCCAGCAGCAGACTAGCGGGGGGTCCTACAGATACGCAGTATTTT
CASSRLAGGPTDTQYF
>TRBV7-9|NA|TRBJ1-5|TRBD1
TGTGCCAGCAGCTTTGAGGGGGCTCGTCAGCCCCAGCATTTT
CASSFEGARQPQHF
>TRBV4-1|once|TRBJ1-2|NA
TGCGCCAGCAGCCAAGATCCCAGGGAAAGTGGCTACACCTTC
CASSQDPRESGYTF
>TRBV19|NA|TRBJ1-2|TRBD1
TGTGCCAGTAGTACCCCGGGACAGGGGGTTGATGGCTACACCTTC
CASSTPGQGVDGYTF
>TRBV12-3/TRBV12-4|NA|TRBJ1-5|NA
TGTGCCAGCAGCTCAGGGGTTCAGCCCCAGCATTTT
CASSSGVQPQHF
>TRBV24-1|NA|TRBJ1-2|TRBD1
TGTGCCACCAGTGATTCCCGGGACAGGGAACTTCTTGGCTACACCTTC
CATSDSRDRELLGYTF
>TRBV19|NA|TRBJ1-2|NA
TGTGCCAGTAGTATCACATTTCAATATGGCTACACCTTC
CASSITFQYGYTF
>TRBV6-2/TRBV6-3|NA|TRBJ2-5|TRBD1
TGTGCCAGCAGTTACGTCGTCTGGACAGGGAAAGAGACCCAGTACTTC
CASSYVVWTGKETQYF
>TRBV27|once|TRBJ2-1|NA
TGTGCCACTTCCCAGGGGTTCCCCAATGAGCAGTTCTTC
CATSQGFPNEQFF